The clone carrying this TCR beta chain has only a few counts. Its antigen is as yet unknown. The sample comes from a study of beta chain features in type 1 diabetes. Findings and caveats of the study: Type 1 diabetes patients showed a moderate but significant shortening of TCRB CDR3s in all four CD4+ subsets. Among type 1 diabetes patients, VDJ junctions had fewer insertions and more deletions.

The CDR3 runs to 16 residues. Looked up from germline, CDR1 is SGHNT and CDR2 is YYREEE (reference sequence). V dropped 3 bases and J dropped 7; count of bases not matched to a gene: 9. Expressed TCRB transcripts got sequenced, as all isolated RNA was reverse transcribed. Repertoires were generated with immunoSEQ multiplex PCR, while TCRdb's copy carries only in-frame clones and drops some. The sample includes about 300,000 clones, roughly 13% of them seen just once. Purity exceeded 95% in all sorted populations. The chain carries TRBV5-4 and TRBJ2-1; 11 nucleotides line up with TRBD1. This TCR came from a woman between 18 and 29 years old with type 1 diabetes. The specimen sequenced was naive CD4+ T cells from blood. The CDR3 sequence is CASSWEDRGQRNEQFF. The CDR3 region has the DNA TGTGCCAGCAGCTGGGAGGACAGGGGGCAGAGGAATGAGCAGTTCTTC.